The source of this T cell receptor (beta chain) is a study of shared clonotypes between healthy human individuals. This table comes from immunoSEQ multiplex PCR, and its TCRdb copy is limited to in-frame clones, with some not included. The sample holds over a million clones, roughly 96% seen once. This CDR3 is built from 13 residues. Germline loops: CDR1 SGHAT, CDR2 FQNNGV. V gave up 5 bases and J gave up 5 bases, with 12 bases separating them. The sequenced material came from naive CD4+ T cells sorted from blood. Described subset: CD45RA+ positively selected. The chain couples TRBV11-2 to TRBJ2-5, with a tentative D call TRBD1 (5 bases). This TCR was sampled from a man aged 30 to 39 in good health. The CDR3 sequence: CASSPRRVETQYF. The CDR3 region has the DNA TGTGCCAGCAGCCCGCGCAGGGTGGAGACCCAGTACTTC.